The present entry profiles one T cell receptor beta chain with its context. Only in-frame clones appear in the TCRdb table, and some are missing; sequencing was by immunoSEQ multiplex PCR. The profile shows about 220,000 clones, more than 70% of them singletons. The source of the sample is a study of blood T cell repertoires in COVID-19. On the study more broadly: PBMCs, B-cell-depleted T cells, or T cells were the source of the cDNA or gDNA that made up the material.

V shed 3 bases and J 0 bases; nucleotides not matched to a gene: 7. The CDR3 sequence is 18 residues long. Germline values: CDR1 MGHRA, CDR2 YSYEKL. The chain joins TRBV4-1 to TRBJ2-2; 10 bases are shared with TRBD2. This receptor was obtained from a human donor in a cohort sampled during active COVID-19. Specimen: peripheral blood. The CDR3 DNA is TGCGCCAGCAGCCAGCTACTAGCGGGGAATACGAACACCGGGGAGCTGTTTTTT. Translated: CASSQLLAGNTNTGELFF.